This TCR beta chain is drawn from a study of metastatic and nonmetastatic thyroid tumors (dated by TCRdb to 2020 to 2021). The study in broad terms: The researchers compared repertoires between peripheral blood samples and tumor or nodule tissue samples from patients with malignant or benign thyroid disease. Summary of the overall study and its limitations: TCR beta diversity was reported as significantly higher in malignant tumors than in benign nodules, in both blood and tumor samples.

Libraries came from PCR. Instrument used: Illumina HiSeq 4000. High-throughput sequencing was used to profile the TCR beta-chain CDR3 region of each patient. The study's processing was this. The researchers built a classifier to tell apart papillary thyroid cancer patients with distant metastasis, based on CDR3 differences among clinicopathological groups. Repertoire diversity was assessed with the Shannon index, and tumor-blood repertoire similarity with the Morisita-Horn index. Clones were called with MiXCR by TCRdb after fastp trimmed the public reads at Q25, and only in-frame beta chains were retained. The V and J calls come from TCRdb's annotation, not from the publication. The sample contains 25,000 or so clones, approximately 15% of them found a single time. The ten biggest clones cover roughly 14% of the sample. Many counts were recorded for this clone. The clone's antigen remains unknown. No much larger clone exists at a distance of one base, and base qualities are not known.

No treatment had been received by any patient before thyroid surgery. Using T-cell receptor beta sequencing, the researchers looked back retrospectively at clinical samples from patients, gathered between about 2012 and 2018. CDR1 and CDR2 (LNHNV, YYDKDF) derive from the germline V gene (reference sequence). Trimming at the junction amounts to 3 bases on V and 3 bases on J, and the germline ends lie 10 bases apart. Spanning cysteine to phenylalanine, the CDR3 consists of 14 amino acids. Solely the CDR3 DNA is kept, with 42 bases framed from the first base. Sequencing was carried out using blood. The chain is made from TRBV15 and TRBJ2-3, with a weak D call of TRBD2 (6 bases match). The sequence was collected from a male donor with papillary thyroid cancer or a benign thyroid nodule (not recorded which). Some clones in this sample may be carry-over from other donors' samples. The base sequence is TGTGCCACCAGCAGGATGCGGGGAACAGATACGCAGTATTTT. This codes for CATSRMRGTDTQYF. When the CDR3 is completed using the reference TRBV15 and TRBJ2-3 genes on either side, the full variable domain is DAMVIQNPRYQVTQFGKPVTLSCSQTLNHNVMYWYQQKSSQAPKLLFHYYDKDFNNEADTPDNFQSRRPNTSFCFLDIRSPGLGDTAMYLCATSRMRGTDTQYFGPGTRLTVL.